Sequencing of this T cell receptor (beta chain) was carried out in a study of blood T cell repertoires in COVID-19. For the study at large: Sites in the United States, Italy and Spain provided acute and convalescent COVID-19 samples.

CDR3 length equals 14 residues. The germline CDR1 and CDR2 sequences are SGDLS and YYNGEE. V lost 0 bases to trimming and J lost 3 bases, with 8 bases between them. Participants came from 24 US areas, aged about 18 to 89 years. Those designated as exposed participants met a COVID-19 case within 2 weeks before study entry. Profiled with immunoSEQ multiplex PCR; TCRdb holds only in-frame clones, not every one. The data show more than 350,000 clones, 70% to 90% seen once. This rearrangement joins TRBV9 to TRBJ2-3; D gene ambiguous. This TCR derives from a woman under 30 who had been exposed to COVID-19. The sample was PBMCs or T cells enriched from blood (not recorded which). CDR3 residues: CASSVEQATDTQYF. CDR3 coding DNA: TGTGCCAGCAGCGTAGAGCAAGCGACAGATACGCAGTATTTT.